This is a list of T cell receptor beta chains from one sample in a study of cytomegalovirus exposure and HLA in healthy donors. Sequencing used immunoSEQ multiplex PCR; TCRdb keeps in-frame clones, though not all of them. Of approximately 100,000 clones listed, roughly 78% were seen once; the top ten hold 2.5% to 3.5%. Sequenced input: PBMCs. These receptor sequences come from a woman aged 40 to 50 in good health and CMV-seronegative. Both conserved end residues are part of each CDR3. D genes are given only for firm matches. Clone size is not always given. Where it is, it says once, few, many or a class for expanded clones.

V	D	J	size	CDR3	DNA
TRBV18	-	TRBJ1-4	-	CASSPDSSATNEKLFF	TGTGCCAGCTCACCGGACAGTTCAGCAACTAATGAAAAACTGTTTTTT
TRBV7-9	-	TRBJ2-7	-	CSSSLPGAYEQYF	TGTTCCAGCAGCTTACCGGGAGCCTACGAGCAGTACTTC
TRBV27	TRBD2	TRBJ2-1	-	CASSPLAGGYSYNEQFF	TGTGCCAGCAGTCCCCTAGCGGGAGGCTACTCCTACAATGAGCAGTTCTTC
TRBV9	-	TRBJ2-5	-	CASSVDAGETQYF	TGTGCCAGCAGCGTAGATGCCGGAGAGACCCAGTACTTC
TRBV4-3	-	TRBJ1-1	once	CASSRGRATEAFF	TGCGCCAGCAGCCGAGGGAGGGCCACCGAAGCTTTCTTT
TRBV10-3	-	TRBJ1-2	-	CAILDRTLRGYTF	TGTGCCATCTTGGACAGAACCTTGAGGGGCTACACCTTC
TRBV7-2	TRBD2	TRBJ2-3	few	CASSLTSVEDTQYF	TGTGCCAGCAGCTTGACTAGCGTTGAAGATACGCAGTATTTT
TRBV18	TRBD1	TRBJ2-7	-	CASSLDRAYEQYF	TGTGCCAGCTCCCTGGACAGGGCCTACGAGCAGTACTTC
TRBV27	TRBD2	TRBJ2-1	-	CASSLSLAGVHNEQFF	TGTGCCAGCAGTTTATCGCTAGCGGGAGTCCACAATGAGCAGTTCTTC
TRBV27	-	TRBJ1-1	-	CAVHPRLKNTEAFF	TGTGCCGTTCATCCGAGGCTTAAGAACACTGAAGCTTTCTTT
TRBV19	TRBD1	TRBJ1-1	few	CASPSSTPTGGWAEAFF	TGTGCCAGCCCAAGTTCGACCCCGACAGGGGGCTGGGCTGAAGCTTTCTTT
TRBV5-1	-	TRBJ2-3	-	CASSLGGAQADTQYF	TGCGCCAGCAGCTTGGGGGGAGCCCAGGCAGATACGCAGTATTTT
TRBV11-2	-	TRBJ1-6	once	CASSPGNSPLHF	TGTGCCAGCAGCCCGGGGAATTCACCCCTCCACTTT
TRBV28	-	TRBJ1-1	-	CASSFQGLNTEAFF	TGTGCCAGCAGTTTTCAGGGTTTGAACACTGAAGCTTTCTTT
TRBV30	TRBD1	TRBJ2-7	-	CAWSEQTGNEQYF	TGTGCCTGGAGTGAGCAGACAGGGAACGAGCAGTACTTC
TRBV30	TRBD1	TRBJ1-6	-	CAYRQGYLDSPLHF	TGTGCCTACCGACAGGGATACTTGGATTCACCCCTCCACTTT
TRBV19	-	TRBJ2-2	few	CASSIVITGELFF	TGTGCCAGTAGTATTGTAATCACCGGGGAGCTGTTTTTT
TRBV7-9	-	TRBJ1-6	once	CASSLQVSPLHF	TGTGCCAGCAGCTTACAGGTTTCACCCCTCCACTTT
TRBV7-8	TRBD2	TRBJ2-1	-	CASSPLLAGVTSSYNEQFF	TGTGCCAGCAGCCCCCTACTAGCGGGGGTTACCAGCTCCTACAATGAGCAGTTCTTC
TRBV7-2	TRBD1	TRBJ1-3	-	CASSLSQGGTGNTIYF	TGTGCCAGCAGCTTATCCCAGGGGGGTACTGGAAACACCATATATTTT
TRBV7-9	TRBD1	TRBJ2-1	-	CASTSDRTGGRNEQFF	TGTGCCAGCACCTCTGATCGGACAGGGGGCCGGAATGAGCAGTTCTTC
TRBV6-1	TRBD1	TRBJ1-2	once	CASRGTGGRSYTF	TGTGCCAGCCGCGGGACAGGGGGAAGAAGCTACACCTTC
TRBV7-2	TRBD1	TRBJ1-6	few	CASSPGQGFDSPLHF	TGTGCCAGCAGCCCGGGACAGGGGTTTGATTCACCCCTCCACTTT
TRBV9	-	TRBJ1-2	-	CASSPAGANYGYTF	TGTGCCAGCAGCCCCGCGGGGGCCAACTATGGCTACACCTTC
TRBV7-2	-	TRBJ2-3	-	CASSGRGSTKNPGTDTQYF	TGTGCCAGCAGCGGGAGAGGGTCTACCAAGAACCCCGGCACAGATACGCAGTATTTT
TRBV11-2	TRBD1	TRBJ2-3	-	CASSLGMTGADTQYF	TGTGCCAGCAGCTTAGGTATGACAGGGGCAGATACGCAGTATTTT
TRBV5-1	TRBD1	TRBJ2-7	-	CASRSGTGLYEQYF	TGCGCCAGCAGGTCCGGGACAGGACTTTACGAGCAGTACTTC
TRBV28	-	TRBJ2-7	-	CASSSTGTPPYEQYF	TGTGCCAGCAGCTCAACCGGGACTCCCCCCTACGAGCAGTACTTC
TRBV27	TRBD2	TRBJ2-1	-	CASRRLAGGQTTVNEQFF	TGTGCCAGCAGAAGACTAGCGGGAGGGCAAACAACCGTCAATGAGCAGTTCTTC
TRBV2	-	TRBJ2-3	-	CASSRQRGEDTQYF	TGTGCCAGCAGCCGACAGCGCGGGGAGGATACGCAGTATTTT
TRBV7-2	-	TRBJ1-1	once	CASSQTRPREGTEAFF	TGTGCCAGCAGTCAAACAAGGCCCCGGGAGGGCACTGAAGCTTTCTTT
TRBV28	-	TRBJ1-2	-	CASSPLRGYYGYTF	TGTGCCAGCAGTCCTCTGAGGGGGTACTATGGCTACACCTTC
TRBV18	-	TRBJ2-2	-	CASSPLVKGDTGELFF	TGTGCCAGCTCACCACTGGTGAAGGGGGACACCGGGGAGCTGTTTTTT
TRBV6-5	-	TRBJ1-2	-	CASSSSRGGYTF	TGTGCCAGCAGTTCCAGTCGGGGTGGCTACACCTTC
TRBV5-1	-	TRBJ2-5	once	CASSLDLSQETQYF	TGCGCCAGCAGCTTGGACCTTAGCCAAGAGACCCAGTACTTC
TRBV11-2	-	TRBJ1-2	-	CASSPLGGIHGYTF	TGTGCCAGCAGCCCCCTCGGCGGGATCCATGGCTACACCTTC
TRBV4-1	TRBD1	TRBJ1-1	few	CASSQVGTGLTEAFF	TGCGCCAGCAGCCAAGTTGGGACAGGGCTCACTGAAGCTTTCTTT
TRBV19	-	TRBJ1-1	-	CASKRGANTEAFF	TGTGCCAGTAAGCGGGGGGCTAACACTGAAGCTTTCTTT
TRBV10-3	-	TRBJ1-5	-	CAISESVSGEGQPQHF	TGTGCCATCAGTGAGTCCGTCTCAGGGGAGGGCCAGCCCCAGCATTTT
TRBV5-4	-	TRBJ2-2	-	CASSRASGDYTGELFF	TGTGCCAGCAGCCGCGCCTCGGGGGACTACACCGGGGAGCTGTTTTTT
TRBV19	-	TRBJ2-3	-	CASSIGRTDTQYF	TGTGCCAGTAGTATAGGGAGGACAGATACGCAGTATTTT
TRBV6-4	TRBD1	TRBJ2-2	-	CASREQGDTGELFF	TGTGCCAGCAGGGAACAGGGGGACACCGGGGAGCTGTTTTTT
TRBV28	TRBD1	TRBJ1-3	-	CASSLLTSGGPNSGNTIYF	TGTGCCAGCAGTTTATTGACGTCAGGGGGCCCCAACTCTGGAAACACCATATATTTT
TRBV5-1	TRBD1	TRBJ2-6	-	CASSTRGTGGSGANVLTF	TGCGCCAGCAGCACCCGCGGGACAGGTGGCTCTGGGGCCAACGTCCTGACTTTC
TRBV5-1	TRBD1	TRBJ2-7	-	CASSLVGTGTYEQYF	TGCGCCAGCAGCTTGGTAGGGACAGGGACTTACGAGCAGTACTTC
TRBV4-3	-	TRBJ2-7	-	CASSPTMGAAYEQYF	TGCGCCAGCAGCCCCACGATGGGGGCGGCCTACGAGCAGTACTTC
TRBV9	TRBD1	TRBJ2-7	-	CASSPGTGPYEQYF	TGTGCCAGCAGTCCGGGGACAGGTCCCTATGAGCAGTACTTC
TRBV28	-	TRBJ2-7	few	CASSYARDEQYF	TGTGCCAGCAGTTATGCCAGGGACGAGCAGTACTTC
TRBV6-5	TRBD1	TRBJ1-1	-	CASSDDRGGTEAFF	TGTGCCAGCAGTGACGACAGGGGTGGAACTGAAGCTTTCTTT
TRBV4-3	-	TRBJ2-1	-	CASSQDLADGGSEQFF	TGCGCCAGCAGCCAAGATCTCGCCGACGGAGGATCTGAGCAGTTCTTC
TRBV9	TRBD2	TRBJ2-7	-	CASSVGVAGGPMYEQYF	TGTGCCAGCAGCGTAGGAGTAGCGGGAGGGCCTATGTACGAGCAGTACTTC
TRBV19	-	TRBJ1-5	once	CASSIGPSRGSKGPQHF	TGTGCCAGTAGTATAGGTCCCTCCAGGGGCAGCAAGGGGCCCCAGCATTTT
TRBV7-9	-	TRBJ2-2	-	CASSPPRETALFF	TGTGCCAGCAGCCCGCCTCGGGAGACGGCGCTGTTTTTT
TRBV27	-	TRBJ2-7	-	CASSLWPQGAYEQYF	TGTGCCAGCAGCCTATGGCCACAGGGTGCCTACGAGCAGTACTTC
TRBV5-1	-	TRBJ1-2	-	CASSFGDSVYGYTF	TGCGCCAGCAGCTTTGGAGACAGTGTCTATGGCTACACCTTC